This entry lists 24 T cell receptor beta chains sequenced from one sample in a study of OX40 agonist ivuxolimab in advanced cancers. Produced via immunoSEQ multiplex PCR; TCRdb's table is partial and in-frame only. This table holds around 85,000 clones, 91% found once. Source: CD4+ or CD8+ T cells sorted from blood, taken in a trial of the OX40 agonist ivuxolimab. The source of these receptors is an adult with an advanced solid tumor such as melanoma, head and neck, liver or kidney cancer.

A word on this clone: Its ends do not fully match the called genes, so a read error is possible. CDR3 coding DNA: TGTGCCAGCAGTCTATGGACCACCGGGCCTCAGTTCTTC. Amino acid sequence: CASSLWTTGPQFF. The V and J genes are TRBV28 and TRBJ2-1; D is unresolved. The CDR3 is 13 amino acids. Germline lookup yields CDR1 MDHEN and CDR2 SYDVKM. The full variable domain, rest sourced from reference TRBV28 and TRBJ2-1, is DVKVTQSSRYLVKRTGEKVFLECVQDMDHENMFWYRQDPGLGLRLIYFSYDVKMKEKGDIPEGYSVSREKKERFSLILESASTNQTSMYLCASSLWTTGPQFFGPGTRLTVL.

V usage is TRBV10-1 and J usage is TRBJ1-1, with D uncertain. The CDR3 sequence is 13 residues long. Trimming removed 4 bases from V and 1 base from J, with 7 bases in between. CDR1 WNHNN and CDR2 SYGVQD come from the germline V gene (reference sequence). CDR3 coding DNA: TGCGCCAGCAGTGTTTGCGAGAACACTGAAGCTTTCTTT. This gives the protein CASSVCENTEAFF.

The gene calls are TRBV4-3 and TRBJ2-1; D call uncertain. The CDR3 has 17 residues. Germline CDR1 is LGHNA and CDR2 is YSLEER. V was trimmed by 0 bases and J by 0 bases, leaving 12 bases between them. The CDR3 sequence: CASSQDGALSSYNEQFF. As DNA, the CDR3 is TGCGCCAGCAGCCAAGACGGCGCCCTAAGCTCCTACAATGAGCAGTTCTTC.

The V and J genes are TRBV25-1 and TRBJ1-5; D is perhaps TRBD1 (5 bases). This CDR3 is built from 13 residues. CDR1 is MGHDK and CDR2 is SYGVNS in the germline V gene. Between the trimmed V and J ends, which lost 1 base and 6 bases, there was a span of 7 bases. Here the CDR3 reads CASSEWGPQPQHF. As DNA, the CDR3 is TGTGCCAGCAGTGAATGGGGACCTCAGCCCCAGCATTTT.

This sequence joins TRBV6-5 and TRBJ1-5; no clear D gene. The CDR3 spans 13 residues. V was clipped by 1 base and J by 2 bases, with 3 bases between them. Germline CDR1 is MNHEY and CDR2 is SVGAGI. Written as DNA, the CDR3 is TGTGCCAGCAGTTACTTGCGCAATCAGCCCCAGCATTTT. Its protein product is CASSYLRNQPQHF.

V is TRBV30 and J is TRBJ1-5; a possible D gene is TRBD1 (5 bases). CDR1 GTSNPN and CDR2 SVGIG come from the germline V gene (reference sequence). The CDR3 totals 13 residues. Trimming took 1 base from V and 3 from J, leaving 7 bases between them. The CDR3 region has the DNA TGTGCCTGGAGTGGACAGAACAATCAGCCCCAGCATTTT. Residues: CAWSGQNNQPQHF.

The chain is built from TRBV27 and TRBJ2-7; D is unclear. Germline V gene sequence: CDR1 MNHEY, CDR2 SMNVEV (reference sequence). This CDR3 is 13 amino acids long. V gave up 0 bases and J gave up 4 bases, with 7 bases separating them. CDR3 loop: CASSLSAFYEQYF. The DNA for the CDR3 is TGTGCCAGCAGTTTATCAGCGTTTTACGAGCAGTACTTC.

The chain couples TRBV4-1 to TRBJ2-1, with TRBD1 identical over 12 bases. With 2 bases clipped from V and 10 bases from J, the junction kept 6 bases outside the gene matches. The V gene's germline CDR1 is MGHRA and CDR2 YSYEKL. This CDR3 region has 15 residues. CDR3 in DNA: TGCGCCAGCAGCCAACCCGGGACAGGGGGCACCGAGCAGTTCTTC. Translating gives CASSQPGTGGTEQFF.

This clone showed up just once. This CDR3 is CASSLRPINNEQFF. In DNA, the CDR3 is TGTGCCAGCAGCCTCAGGCCAATCAACAATGAGCAGTTCTTC. The chain carries TRBV6-5 and TRBJ2-1; D call uncertain. Germline CDR1 MNHEY, CDR2 SVGAGI. CDR3 length: 14 residues. V lost 6 bases and J lost 5, with 14 bases in between.

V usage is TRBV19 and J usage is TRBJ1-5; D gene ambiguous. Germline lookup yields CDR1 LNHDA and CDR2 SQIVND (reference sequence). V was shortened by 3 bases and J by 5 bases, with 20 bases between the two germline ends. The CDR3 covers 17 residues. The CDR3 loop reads CASSIRTFVFPHQPQHF. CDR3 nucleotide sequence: TGTGCCAGTAGTATTAGGACTTTTGTTTTTCCTCATCAGCCCCAGCATTTT.

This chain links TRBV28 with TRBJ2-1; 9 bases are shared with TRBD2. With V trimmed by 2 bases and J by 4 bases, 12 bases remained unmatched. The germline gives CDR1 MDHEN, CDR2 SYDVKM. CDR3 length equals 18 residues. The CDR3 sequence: CASSLPIPSGESYNEQFF. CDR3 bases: TGTGCCAGCAGTTTACCCATTCCTAGCGGGGAATCTTACAATGAGCAGTTCTTC.

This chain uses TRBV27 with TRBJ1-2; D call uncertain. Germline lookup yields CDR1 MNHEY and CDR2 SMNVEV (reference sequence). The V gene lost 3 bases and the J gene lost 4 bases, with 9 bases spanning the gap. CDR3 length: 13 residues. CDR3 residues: CASSFNRAYGYTF. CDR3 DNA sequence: TGTGCCAGCAGTTTTAACCGGGCCTATGGCTACACCTTC.

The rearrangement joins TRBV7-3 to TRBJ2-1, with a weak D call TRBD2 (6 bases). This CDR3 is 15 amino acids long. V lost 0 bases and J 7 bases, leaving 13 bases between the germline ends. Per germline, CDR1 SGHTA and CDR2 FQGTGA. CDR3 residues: CASSLTGGSGNEQFF. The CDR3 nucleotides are TGTGCCAGCAGCTTAACTGGGGGGAGTGGGAATGAGCAGTTCTTC. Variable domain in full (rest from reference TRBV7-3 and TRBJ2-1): GAGVSQTPSNKVTEKGKYVELRCDPISGHTALYWYRQSLGQGPEFLIYFQGTGAADDSGLPNDRFFAVRPEGSVSTLKIQRTERGDSAVYLCASSLTGGSGNEQFFGPGTRLTVL.

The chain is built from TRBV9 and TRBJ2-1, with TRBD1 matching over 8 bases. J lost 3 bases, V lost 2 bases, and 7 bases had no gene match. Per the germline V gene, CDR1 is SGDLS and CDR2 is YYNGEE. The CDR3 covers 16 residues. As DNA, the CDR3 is TGTGCCAGCAGCGTCGACAGGGGCCGTTACTACAATGAGCAGTTCTTC. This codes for CASSVDRGRYYNEQFF.

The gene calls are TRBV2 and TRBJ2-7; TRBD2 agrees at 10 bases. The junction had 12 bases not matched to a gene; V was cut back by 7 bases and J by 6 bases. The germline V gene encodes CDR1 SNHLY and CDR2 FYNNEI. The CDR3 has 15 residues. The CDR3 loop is CASTEGLAGASEQYV. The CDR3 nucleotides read TGTGCCAGCACCGAGGGTCTAGCGGGAGCCAGCGAGCAGTACGTC.

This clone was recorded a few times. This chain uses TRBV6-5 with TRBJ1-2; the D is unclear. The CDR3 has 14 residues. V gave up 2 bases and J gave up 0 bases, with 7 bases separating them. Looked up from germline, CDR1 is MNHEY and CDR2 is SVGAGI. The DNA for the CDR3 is TGTGCCAGCAGTTACAGCAAGACTAACTATGGCTACACCTTC. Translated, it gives CASSYSKTNYGYTF.

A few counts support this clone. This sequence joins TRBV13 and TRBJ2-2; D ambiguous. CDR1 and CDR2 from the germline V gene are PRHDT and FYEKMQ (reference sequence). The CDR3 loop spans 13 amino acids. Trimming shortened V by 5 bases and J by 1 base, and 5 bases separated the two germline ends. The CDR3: CASSEQNTGELFF. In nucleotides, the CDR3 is TGTGCCAGCAGCGAACAGAACACCGGGGAGCTGTTTTTT. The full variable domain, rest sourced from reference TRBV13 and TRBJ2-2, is AAGVIQSPRHLIKEKRETATLKCYPIPRHDTVYWYQQGPGQDPQFLISFYEKMQSDKGSIPDRFSAQQFSDYHSELNMSSLELGDSALYFCASSEQNTGELFFGEGSRLTVL.

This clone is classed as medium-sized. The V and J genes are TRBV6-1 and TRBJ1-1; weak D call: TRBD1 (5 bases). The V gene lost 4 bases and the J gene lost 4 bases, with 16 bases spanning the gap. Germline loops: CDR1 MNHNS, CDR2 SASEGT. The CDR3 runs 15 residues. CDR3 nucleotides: TGTGCCAGCAGTGTCAAGTCGGGGGGAGGCACTGAAGCTTTCTTT. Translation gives CASSVKSGGGTEAFF.

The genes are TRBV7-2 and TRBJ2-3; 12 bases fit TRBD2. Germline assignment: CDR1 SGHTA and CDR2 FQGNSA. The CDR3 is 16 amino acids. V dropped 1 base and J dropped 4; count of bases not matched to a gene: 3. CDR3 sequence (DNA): TGTGCCAGCAGCTTAGAACTAGCGGGGGGACCAGATACGCAGTATTTT. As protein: CASSLELAGGPDTQYF.

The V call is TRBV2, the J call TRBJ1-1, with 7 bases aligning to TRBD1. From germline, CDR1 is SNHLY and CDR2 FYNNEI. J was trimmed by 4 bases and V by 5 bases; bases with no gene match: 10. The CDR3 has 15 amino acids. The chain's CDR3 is CASSWTTGEFTEAFF. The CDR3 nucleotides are TGTGCCAGCAGTTGGACAACAGGGGAATTCACTGAAGCTTTCTTT.

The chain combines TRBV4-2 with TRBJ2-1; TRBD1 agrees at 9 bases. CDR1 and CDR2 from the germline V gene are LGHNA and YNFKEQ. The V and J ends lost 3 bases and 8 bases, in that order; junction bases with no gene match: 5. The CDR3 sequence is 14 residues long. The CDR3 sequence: CASSQGTGRDEQFF. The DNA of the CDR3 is TGTGCCAGCAGCCAGGGGACAGGGAGAGATGAGCAGTTCTTC.

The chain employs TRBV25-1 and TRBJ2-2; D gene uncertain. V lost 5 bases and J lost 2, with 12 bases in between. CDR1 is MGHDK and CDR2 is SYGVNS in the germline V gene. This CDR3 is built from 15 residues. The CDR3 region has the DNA TGTGCCAGCAGTCATTACAGATTAAACACCGGGGAGCTGTTTTTT. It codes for CASSHYRLNTGELFF. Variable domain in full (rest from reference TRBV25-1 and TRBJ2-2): EADIYQTPRYLVIGTGKKITLECSQTMGHDKMYWYQQDPGMELHLIHYSYGVNSTEKGDLSSESTVSRIRTEHFPLTLESARPSHTSQYLCASSHYRLNTGELFFGEGSRLTVL.

The CDR3 DNA reads as TGTGCCAGCAGCCTTAGACAGGGCGGCAATCAGCCCCAGCATTTT. This gives the protein CASSLRQGGNQPQHF. This rearrangement joins TRBV11-2 to TRBJ1-5; 7 nucleotides line up with TRBD1. The CDR3 covers 15 residues. Trimming cost V 5 bases and J 2 bases; bases outside gene matches: 6. Germline CDR1 and CDR2: SGHAT and FQNNGV.

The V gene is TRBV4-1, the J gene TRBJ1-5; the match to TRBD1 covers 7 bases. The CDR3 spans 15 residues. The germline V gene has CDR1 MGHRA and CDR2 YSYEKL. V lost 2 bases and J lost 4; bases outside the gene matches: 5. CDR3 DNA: TGCGCCAGCAGCCAAAGGACAGGAGATAATCAGCCCCAGCATTTT. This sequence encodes CASSQRTGDNQPQHF.